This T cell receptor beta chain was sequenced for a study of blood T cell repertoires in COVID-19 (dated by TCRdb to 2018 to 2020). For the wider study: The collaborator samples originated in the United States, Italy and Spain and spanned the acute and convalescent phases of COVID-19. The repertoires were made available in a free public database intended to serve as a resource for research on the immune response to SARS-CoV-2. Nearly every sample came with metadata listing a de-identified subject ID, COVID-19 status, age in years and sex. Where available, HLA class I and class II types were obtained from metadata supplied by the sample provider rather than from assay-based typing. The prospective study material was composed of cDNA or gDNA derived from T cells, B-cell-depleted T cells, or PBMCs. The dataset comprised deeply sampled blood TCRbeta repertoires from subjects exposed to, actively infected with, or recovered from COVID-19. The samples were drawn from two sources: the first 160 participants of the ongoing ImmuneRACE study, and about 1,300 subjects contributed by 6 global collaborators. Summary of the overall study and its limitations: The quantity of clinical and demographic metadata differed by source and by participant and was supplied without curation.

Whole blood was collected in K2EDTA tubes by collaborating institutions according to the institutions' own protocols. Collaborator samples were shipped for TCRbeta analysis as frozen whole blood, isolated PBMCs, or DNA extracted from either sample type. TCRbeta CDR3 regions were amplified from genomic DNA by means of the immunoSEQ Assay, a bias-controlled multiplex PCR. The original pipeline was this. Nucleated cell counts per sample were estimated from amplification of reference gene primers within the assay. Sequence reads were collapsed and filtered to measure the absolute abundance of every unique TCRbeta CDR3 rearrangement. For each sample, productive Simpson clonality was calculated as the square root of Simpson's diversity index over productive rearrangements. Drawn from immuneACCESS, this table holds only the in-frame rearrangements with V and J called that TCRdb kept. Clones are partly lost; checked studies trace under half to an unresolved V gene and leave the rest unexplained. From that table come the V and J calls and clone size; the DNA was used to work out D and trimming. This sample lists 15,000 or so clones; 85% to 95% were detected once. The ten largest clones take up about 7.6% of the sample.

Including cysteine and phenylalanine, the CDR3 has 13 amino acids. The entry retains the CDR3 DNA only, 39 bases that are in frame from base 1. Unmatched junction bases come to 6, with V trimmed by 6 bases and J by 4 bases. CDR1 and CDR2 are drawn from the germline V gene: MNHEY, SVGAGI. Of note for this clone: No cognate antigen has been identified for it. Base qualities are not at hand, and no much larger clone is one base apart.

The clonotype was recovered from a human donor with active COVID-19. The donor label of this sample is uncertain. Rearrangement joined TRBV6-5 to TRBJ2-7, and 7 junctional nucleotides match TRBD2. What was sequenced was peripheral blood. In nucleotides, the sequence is TGTGCCAGCAGGGCGGGAGTGGTATACGAGCAGTACTTC. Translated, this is CASRAGVVYEQYF.